These 12 T cell receptor beta chains were all obtained from the same sample, sequenced in a study of T cell repertoires in aging, cancer and after chemotherapy. A mixed TRB-A/B primer pool amplified rearranged TRB by multiplex touch-down PCR. TCRdb redid the calling of the multiplex PCR reads with MiXCR, one entry per CDR3 protein. The sample has 500 to 550 distinct CDR3 sequences; 60% to 75% are singletons. TCR beta rearrangements were amplified from peripheral blood genomic DNA. Specimen: blood. These receptor sequences come from a human donor with a solid tumor.

V is TRBV12-3 or TRBV12-4 and J is TRBJ1-3; a possible D gene is TRBD1 (6 bases). The CDR3 runs 13 residues. Deletions cut 5 bases from V and 4 bases from J, with 9 bases between. Here the CDR3 reads CASSQGRGNTIYF. The CDR3 bases are TGTGCCAGCAGTCAGGGGAGGGGAAACACCATATATTTT.

The chain has TRBV6-5 and TRBJ1-1; D is ambiguous. Trimming pared 6 bases from V and 1 base from J, leaving 9 bases between. The V gene's germline CDR1 is MNHEY and CDR2 SVGAGI. There are 13 residues in the CDR3. The CDR3: CASSRGKNTEAFF. CDR3 nucleotides: TGTGCCAGCAGCCGCGGGAAGAACACTGAAGCTTTCTTT.

The gene calls are TRBV6-2 or TRBV6-3 and TRBJ2-6, with D unresolved. The CDR3 totals 18 residues. Looked up from germline, CDR1 is MNHEY and CDR2 is SVGEGT. V was shortened by 7 bases and J by 4 bases, with 23 bases between the two germline ends. The CDR3 DNA reads TGTGCCAGCACCCTGAACCGCGCATTAGTGTCGGGGGCCAACGTCCTGACTTTC. Translating gives CASTLNRALVSGANVLTF.

This chain links TRBV12-3 or TRBV12-4 with TRBJ2-7; D uncertain. The CDR3 sequence is 13 residues long. With 5 bases removed from V and 5 bases from J, the gap between germline ends came to 13 bases. CDR3 nucleotides: TGTGCCAGCAGTCCGCGAGTAAACGACGAGCAGTACTTC. Amino acid sequence: CASSPRVNDEQYF.

This sequence joins TRBV9 and TRBJ2-3, with 11 bases fitting TRBD2. Trimming at V came to 3 bases and at J to 2 bases, leaving 2 bases not matched to a gene. Germline V gives CDR1 SGDLS, CDR2 YYNGEE. The CDR3 is made up of 15 amino acids. CDR3 nucleotides: TGTGCCAGCAGCGCTAGCGGGGGGACCACAGATACGCAGTATTTT. It specifies CASSASGGTTDTQYF.

This clonotype was seen once. The chain carries TRBV6-5 and TRBJ2-7; D gene ambiguous. There are 13 residues in the CDR3. Germline CDR1 is MNHEY and CDR2 is SVGAGI. Trimming removed 6 bases from V and 0 bases from J, with 9 bases in between. The CDR3 region is CASSPQVSYEQYF. The CDR3 DNA follows: TGTGCCAGCAGCCCCCAGGTCTCCTACGAGCAGTACTTC.

The gene calls are TRBV29-1 and TRBJ1-1; D is unclear. V was cut by 3 bases and J by 1 base, with 6 bases left in between. The germline V gene has CDR1 SQVTM and CDR2 ANQGSEA. This CDR3 spans 12 amino acids. CDR3 bases: TGCAGCGTTGAGAGGAGGAACACTGAAGCTTTCTTT. Protein product: CSVERRNTEAFF.

This sequence joins TRBV4-1 and TRBJ1-2, with a possible D match to TRBD1 (5 bases). Germline V lookup: CDR1 MGHRA, CDR2 YSYEKL. The CDR3 consists of 15 residues. The V gene lost 3 bases and the J gene lost 4 bases, with 15 bases spanning the gap. The CDR3 protein is CASSHPTTEFYGYTF. The CDR3 region has the DNA TGCGCCAGCAGCCATCCTACGACAGAATTCTATGGCTACACCTTC.

The V and J genes are TRBV4-1 and TRBJ1-1, with D possibly TRBD1 on 6 matching bases. Germline lookup yields CDR1 MGHRA and CDR2 YSYEKL. Trimming removed 0 bases from V and 11 bases from J, with 13 bases in between. The CDR3 covers 13 residues. The CDR3 nucleotides read TGCGCCAGCAGCCAAGATCGGACAGACGGCGCTTTCTTT. Its translation: CASSQDRTDGAFF.

The chain recombines TRBV7-2 with TRBJ1-5; TRBD1 agrees at 7 bases. The germline V gene has CDR1 SGHTA and CDR2 FQGNSA. The V gene end was trimmed by 1 base and the J gene end by 2 bases; junction bases not matched to a gene: 5. This CDR3 has 16 residues. CDR3 region: CASSLEAGGGNQPQHF. CDR3 nucleotides: TGTGCCAGCAGCTTAGAGGCAGGGGGTGGCAATCAGCCCCAGCATTTT.

This chain connects TRBV27 to TRBJ1-5; D ambiguous. The germline gives CDR1 MNHEY, CDR2 SMNVEV (reference sequence). The V and J ends lost 2 bases and 0 bases respectively, with 8 bases between them. There are 15 residues in the CDR3. CDR3 sequence: CASSLDKYSNQPQHF. The CDR3 coding sequence is TGTGCCAGCAGTTTAGATAAGTATAGCAATCAGCCCCAGCATTTT.

The chain combines TRBV5-6 with TRBJ2-7; 7 nucleotides match TRBD1. Germline assignment: CDR1 SGHDT and CDR2 YYEEEE. V gave up 2 bases and J gave up 5 bases; unmatched junction bases: 7. This CDR3 comprises 14 residues. The CDR3 is CASSFATGAHEQYF. CDR3 nucleotides: TGTGCCAGCAGCTTCGCCACAGGGGCCCACGAGCAGTACTTC.